This T cell receptor beta chain was sequenced for a study of blood T cell repertoires in COVID-19. Germline V gene lookup returns CDR1 SNHLY and CDR2 FYNNEI. This CDR3 has 15 residues. With 4 bases clipped from V and 4 bases from J, the junction kept 7 bases outside the gene matches. The method was immunoSEQ multiplex PCR; TCRdb's version includes in-frame clones alone and lacks a portion of them. The data contain hundreds of thousands of clones, roughly 90% of them singletons. The sequenced material came from PBMCs or T cells enriched from blood (not recorded which). This TCR came from a woman in her forties who had recovered from COVID-19. This chain links TRBV2 with TRBJ1-1; 9 nucleotides line up with TRBD1. The CDR3 DNA reads TGTGCCAGCAGTGTGGGACAGGGTGGGGTCACTGAAGCTTTCTTT. Translating gives CASSVGQGGVTEAFF.